This entry describes one TCR beta chain. The antigen it binds to is not known. No much larger clone is present one base from it, and per-base qualities are unavailable. The time point label for this specimen denotes: baseline before first vaccination. The treatment or condition label for this specimen denotes: meningococcal conjugate vaccine given as trial control. Samples from vaccinated people were obtained from the UK trials COV001 and COV002, which included a single-blind randomized controlled phase 2/3 trial of AZD1222 (ChAdOx1 nCoV-19) in healthy adults. For TCRbeta chain sequencing, PBMC samples were collected from trial participants at day 0 and at day 28 after the second dose. This sample was included in a study of T cell responses to AZD1222 COVID-19 vaccine (dated by TCRdb to about 2021). Some background on the complete study: A total of under 250 trial participants underwent TCR sequencing, of whom some 200 had received two doses of AZD1222 and around 26 had received two doses of the MenACWY control vaccine. Trial participants were enrolled by age into subgroups of 18-55, 56-69 and 70-plus years, and around 150, 28 and 57 TCR-sequenced participants, respectively, were included in these subgroups. Study-wide conclusions, independent of this receptor: Nearly half of unique spike-specific TCRs reportedly recognized epitopes outside regions mutated in the B.1.351 and B.1.1.7 variants. Only five or six AZD1222 recipients were SARS-CoV-2 seropositive at baseline, limiting conclusions about previously exposed vaccinees. Because no day 14 peak-response samples were available, the repertoires could be characterized only after the peak T cell response. Participants were mostly white British and included more females than males, and it was suggested by the authors that clonal diversity may have been underestimated. After two AZD1222 doses, both the breadth and the depth of spike-specific TCRs were significantly higher than at day 0 and than in MenACWY recipients. The vaccine-associated CD4 TCRs covered the entire spike protein, and the dominant responses fell in regions 160-218 and 743-854. The 56-69-year group was small, and its depth increase did not reach significance, likely because of low power.

The CDR3 regions of human TCRbeta chains were analyzed by immunosequencing. Per the authors' processing: Repertoire TCRs were matched against a reference library of SARS-CoV-2-specific TCRs generated with the MIRA antigen-specificity platform. Breadth was defined as the fraction of unique TCRs that were SARS-CoV-2-associated, and depth was defined as the fraction of total T cells that were SARS-CoV-2-associated. Using the MIRA data, every spike-specific TCR was mapped to the spike region that the TCR reacted to and assigned to either a CD4 or a CD8 class. Log10-transformed breadth and depth values were compared by one-way ANOVA with Sidak's multiple comparisons tests. TCRdb retrieved this table from immuneACCESS and kept in-frame rearrangements only. Not all clones are present; in checked studies, unresolved V genes account for under half, and no reason is known for the remainder. From that table come the V and J calls and clone size; the DNA was used to work out D and trimming. The table for this sample lists 130,000 to 150,000 clones; approximately 78% of them were counted only once. Jointly, the top ten make up less than 5% of the sample.

The material sequenced was peripheral blood, taken on day 0 of MenACWY control vaccination. The clonotype was recovered from an adult in good health.

The CDR3 protein is CASRTGTGTYGYTF. In nucleotide form, the sequence is TGTGCCAGCAGGACCGGGACAGGGACCTATGGCTACACCTTC. The rearrangement combines TRBV3-1 (or the pseudogene TRBV3-2) with TRBJ1-2; 9 central bases correspond to TRBD1. The CDR3 runs 14 amino acids, cysteine and phenylalanine included. Only the CDR3 portion is preserved as DNA: 42 bases, with reading frame beginning at the first base. Trimmed from V: 6 bases; trimmed from J: 4 bases; junction bases lacking a gene match: 6. The germline V gene (reference sequence) supplies CDR1 LGHDT and CDR2 YNNKEL.